A selection of T cell receptor beta chains follows, all from one sample in a study of cytomegalovirus exposure and HLA in healthy donors. Generated by immunoSEQ multiplex PCR, the TCRdb table keeps only in-frame clones and is missing some. In all, the sample yields 50,000 or so clones. Source material: PBMCs. These receptor sequences come from a middle-aged man in good health and CMV-seropositive. Each CDR3 is given with its conserved first and last residue. The D gene is left open where the match is weak. The size entry is marked missing in some rows and otherwise reads once, few, many or a size class.

V gene	clone size	D gene	J gene	CDR3 DNA	CDR3 protein
TRBV9	-	TRBD1	TRBJ1-3	TGTGCCAGCAGCGAGGGGGGGGGACAGGCTGGAAACACCATATATTTT	CASSEGGGQAGNTIYF
TRBV18	-	-	TRBJ2-7	TGTGCCAGCTCACCACCGGCTAGTTCCTACGAGCAGTACTTC	CASSPPASSYEQYF
TRBV7-2	-	-	TRBJ2-1	TGTGCCAGCAGCTTAGTCGAGGGTCTGGAAAATGAGCAGTTCTTC	CASSLVEGLENEQFF
TRBV18	-	TRBD1	TRBJ1-3	TGTGCCAGCTCACCGGGGACAGCTGGAAACACCATATATTTT	CASSPGTAGNTIYF
TRBV6-1	-	-	TRBJ2-1	TGTGCCAGCAGTGGCGACTGGAGCTCCTACAATGAGCAGTTCTTC	CASSGDWSSYNEQFF
TRBV29-1	-	-	TRBJ1-1	TGCAGCGGTGAGGAGGGGAACACTGAAGCTTTCTTT	CSGEEGNTEAFF
TRBV27	-	-	TRBJ1-6	TGTGCCAGCAGTTTAGTAGGGCGGGGGATCAGCTCACCCCTCCACTTT	CASSLVGRGISSPLHF
TRBV6-1	-	-	TRBJ1-2	TGTGCCAGCACCGAACCCCAGACAGGTCTCTATGGCTACACCTTC	CASTEPQTGLYGYTF
TRBV29-1	-	TRBD2	TRBJ2-2	TGCAGCGTTGAACGGGGGGATCCCGGGGAGCTGTTTTTT	CSVERGDPGELFF
TRBV29-1	-	-	TRBJ1-4	TGCAGCGCAGAAGTGGGGGGAGGTGAAAAACTGTTTTTT	CSAEVGGGEKLFF
TRBV6-5	-	-	TRBJ2-7	TGTGCCAGCAGTTACTCGATAGGCGGCTCCTACGAGCAGTACTTC	CASSYSIGGSYEQYF
TRBV4-3	-	-	TRBJ1-1	TGCGCCAGCAGCCAAGAATGGCCGAACACTGAAGCTTTCTTT	CASSQEWPNTEAFF
TRBV4-3	-	-	TRBJ2-3	TGCGCCAGCAGCCGAACGCGCCCGCCAGATACGCAGTATTTT	CASSRTRPPDTQYF
TRBV4-3	-	TRBD2	TRBJ2-1	TGCGCCAGCAGCCAAGACGCGAGCGGGAGCTCCTACAATGAGCAGTTCTTC	CASSQDASGSSYNEQFF
TRBV29-1	-	TRBD1	TRBJ1-1	TGCAGCGCGGGGACAGGGACGTTGAACACTGAAGCTTTCTTT	CSAGTGTLNTEAFF
TRBV27	-	TRBD2	TRBJ2-7	TGTGCCAGCACCTCCAGAAGCGTAGCGGGAGAGGGGGGGGCCTACGAGCAGTACTTC	CASTSRSVAGEGGAYEQYF
TRBV5-5	-	TRBD1	TRBJ1-4	TGTGCCAGCAGCTCTCAGGGGGGACCGGCTGAAAAACTGTTTTTT	CASSSQGGPAEKLFF
TRBV11-2	-	-	TRBJ1-5	TGTGCCAGCAGCATCCTGGGGGGGCCCCAGCATTTT	CASSILGGPQHF
TRBV5-1	-	TRBD1	TRBJ2-2	TGCGCCAGCAGCTTGTCACAGGGGTGGCCCGGGGAGCTGTTTTTT	CASSLSQGWPGELFF
TRBV9	-	-	TRBJ2-7	TGTGCCAGCAGCTTTCGACAGTCCCAGGACTTC	CASSFRQSQDF
TRBV29-1	-	-	TRBJ2-1	TGCAGCGTTGTTAGAAGAGAGGCTAGCTCCTACAATGAGCAGTTCTTC	CSVVRREASSYNEQFF
TRBV6-1	-	-	TRBJ1-1	TGTGCCAGCACGAGGCAACAGGGCTTGACTGAAGCTTTCTTT	CASTRQQGLTEAFF
TRBV6-5	-	TRBD1	TRBJ1-2	TGTGCCAGCAGTCCCCGGACAGGTGGCTACACTTTC	CASSPRTGGYTF
TRBV19	-	-	TRBJ2-2	TGTGCCAGTAGTATACAGGAGAACACCGGGGAGCTGTTTTTT	CASSIQENTGELFF
TRBV6-6	-	-	TRBJ2-7	TGTGCCAGCAGTTCCGGCCAGGGGCTCAGCGCCTACGAGCAGTACTTC	CASSSGQGLSAYEQYF
TRBV4-1	-	TRBD1	TRBJ1-4	TGCGCCAGCAGCCAGATGGGACAGGGGGCCGAAAAACTGTTTTTT	CASSQMGQGAEKLFF
TRBV10-3	-	TRBD2	TRBJ2-7	TGTGCCATCAGCGGGACTAGCGGGACCTCCTACGAGCAGTACTTC	CAISGTSGTSYEQYF
TRBV6-1	-	-	TRBJ1-5	TGTGCCAGCAGTGAAGGGGGGGGCTGGGGCAATCAGCCCCAGCATTTT	CASSEGGGWGNQPQHF
TRBV13	-	TRBD1	TRBJ1-2	TGTGCCAGCAGCTTAGGGGCAGGGGGCGACGGCTACACCTTC	CASSLGAGGDGYTF
TRBV5-1	-	TRBD2	TRBJ2-5	TGCGCCAGCAGCCCCGAGCGGGGGGGTCCTGAAGAGACCCAGTACTTC	CASSPERGGPEETQYF
TRBV18	-	TRBD1	TRBJ1-1	TGTGCCAGCTCTCATTTCCAGGGGGCGGATACTAACACTGAAGCTTTCTTT	CASSHFQGADTNTEAFF
TRBV28	-	-	TRBJ2-7	TGTGCCAGCACCCCGCTAGCGCAATACGAGCAGTACTTC	CASTPLAQYEQYF
TRBV6-5	-	-	TRBJ1-4	TGTGCCAGCACCCGGGCCGGACAGTTGGAAAAACTGTTTTTT	CASTRAGQLEKLFF
TRBV4-2	-	TRBD1	TRBJ2-1	TGTGCCAGCAGCCGTACAGGGGGCCTGGGCAATGAGCAGTTCTTC	CASSRTGGLGNEQFF
TRBV7-3	-	TRBD1	TRBJ1-2	TGTGCCAGCAGCCTACCCGGTCGGGACAGGGGGCTCTATGGCTACACCTTC	CASSLPGRDRGLYGYTF
TRBV6-5	-	-	TRBJ2-1	TGTGCCAGCAGTTACGGGAGCTCCTACAATGAGCAGTTCTTC	CASSYGSSYNEQFF
TRBV4-1	-	TRBD1	TRBJ2-3	TGCGCCAGCAGCCAAGGTTCGGGGACAGGGATAGATACGCAGTATTTT	CASSQGSGTGIDTQYF
TRBV18	-	-	TRBJ1-6	TGTGCCAGCTCGCCCGAAGGAGGAAATTCACCCCTCCACTTT	CASSPEGGNSPLHF
TRBV18	-	-	TRBJ2-7	TGTGCCAGCTCACAGGGACTCTTAAACTCCTACGAGCAGTACTTC	CASSQGLLNSYEQYF
TRBV4-2	-	TRBD2	TRBJ2-1	TGTGCCAGCAGCCAAGGCAGACTAGCGGGAGTGGAGAATGAGCAGTTCTTC	CASSQGRLAGVENEQFF
TRBV4-2	-	-	TRBJ2-7	TGTGCCAGCAGCCTTCGTGGCCCGGGGGACGAGCAGTACTTC	CASSLRGPGDEQYF
TRBV28	-	TRBD1	TRBJ2-5	TGTGCCAGCAGTTCACCCGACAGGGGGCGCCAAGAGACCCAGTACTTC	CASSSPDRGRQETQYF
TRBV5-6	-	-	TRBJ2-7	TGTGCCAGCAGCTTGGACAGGGTCTCCTACGAGCAGTACTTC	CASSLDRVSYEQYF
TRBV27	-	TRBD2	TRBJ2-1	TGTGCCAGCAGTTTAATCCTTGGGACTAGCGGGAGGCATGAGCAGTTCTTC	CASSLILGTSGRHEQFF
TRBV6-5	-	-	TRBJ1-1	TGTGCCAGCAGTTATGAGGTAGCCCGAGAGGCTTTCTTT	CASSYEVAREAFF
TRBV5-6	-	-	TRBJ1-5	TGTGCCAGCAGCTTGCGCGCCCGGGGGGTGAATCAGCCCCAGCATTTT	CASSLRARGVNQPQHF
TRBV15	medium-sized	-	TRBJ2-7	TGTGCCACCAGCAACGGAGGGACCTCCGAGGTAGGGTACTACGAGCAGTACTTC	CATSNGGTSEVGYYEQYF
TRBV5-1	-	TRBD2	TRBJ2-1	TGCGCCAACCCGGGAGCGGGAGACAATGAGCAGTTCTTC	CANPGAGDNEQFF
TRBV2	-	-	TRBJ2-7	TGTGCCAGCAGTGAAGCGGTGGCAGGGATCAACGAGCAGTACTTC	CASSEAVAGINEQYF
TRBV4-1	-	-	TRBJ2-1	TGCGCCAGCATGGGGGGAATCGTTGACAATGAGCAGTTCTTC	CASMGGIVDNEQFF
TRBV6-1	-	TRBD1	TRBJ1-4	TGTGCCAGCATGACGGAGGGGGCGCGAGAAAAACTGTTTTTT	CASMTEGAREKLFF
TRBV5-4	-	-	TRBJ1-6	TGTGCCAGCAGCACCCCGACAGGCTATAATTCACCCCTCCACTTT	CASSTPTGYNSPLHF
TRBV7-9	-	TRBD1	TRBJ1-5	TGTGCCAGCAGCTTAGAAGTGGGACAGGGGAATCAGCCCCAGCATTTT	CASSLEVGQGNQPQHF
TRBV9	-	-	TRBJ1-2	TGTGCCAGCAGCGGAGGCCCGGGCTACACCTTC	CASSGGPGYTF
TRBV28	-	-	TRBJ2-7	TGTGCCAGCAGTCTAGACGGACAAATGGGAAGCGAGCAGTACTTC	CASSLDGQMGSEQYF
TRBV6-6	-	-	TRBJ1-5	TGTGCCAGCAGTTACTCGATCAGTTCGGGTCAGCCCCAGCATTTT	CASSYSISSGQPQHF
TRBV4-2	-	-	TRBJ1-2	TGTGCCAGCAGCCCAGGCGGGGGAGGCAACTATGGCTACACCTTC	CASSPGGGGNYGYTF
TRBV7-3	-	-	TRBJ2-7	TGTGCCAGCAGCTTGCCCCCGGCGGGGGAGCAGTACTTC	CASSLPPAGEQYF
TRBV13	-	TRBD2	TRBJ2-1	TGTGCCAGCAGCTTAGGGGGACTAGCGGGGGGGTCCGACAATGAGCAGTTCTTC	CASSLGGLAGGSDNEQFF
TRBV10-3	-	-	TRBJ2-5	TGTGCCATCAGTGAGACAGGGAGGGGGGAGACCCAGTACTTC	CAISETGRGETQYF